This is a list of T cell receptor beta chains from one sample in a study of shared clonotypes between healthy human individuals. Using immunoSEQ multiplex PCR, the repertoire was profiled, and TCRdb retains in-frame clones only, with some absent. The sample records 2 million to 2.5 million clones, approximately 93% being singletons. The material sequenced was naive CD4+ T cells from PBMCs. These receptors all come from a man aged 18 to 29 in good health. Some clones in this sample may be carry-over from other donors' samples. Each CDR3 is given with its conserved first and last residue. A D gene is named only where the DNA matches it firmly. Size tells how often a clone was seen (once, few, many) or the class of an expanded clone, and some rows leave it out.

clone_size	d_call	v_call	j_call	cdr3_nt	cdr3_aa
-	-	TRBV6-1	TRBJ2-7	TGTGCCAGCAGTGAATTGAAATCCTCTTCATTCTACGAGCAGTACTTC	CASSELKSSSFYEQYF
-	-	TRBV29-1	TRBJ2-4	TGCAGCGTTGAAGGGCAGGGGACCAAAAACATTCAGTACTTC	CSVEGQGTKNIQYF
-	TRBD2	TRBV5-6	TRBJ2-2	TGTGCCAGCAGCCAAGGACTAGCGGGAGTCACCGGGGAGCTGTTTTTT	CASSQGLAGVTGELFF
once	TRBD1	TRBV7-3	TRBJ2-3	TGTGCCAGCAGCACCTCCGGGACAGGGAGGGATACGCAGTATTTT	CASSTSGTGRDTQYF
-	-	TRBV15	TRBJ2-1	TGTGCCACCAGCCGTTCGTACGCAATTGAGCAGTTCTTC	CATSRSYAIEQFF
-	TRBD2	TRBV15	TRBJ2-3	TGTGCCACCAGCAGAGATAGCGGGAGGGCCTATAGTACGCAGTATTTT	CATSRDSGRAYSTQYF
-	-	TRBV18	TRBJ2-1	TGTGCCAGCTCACCATTAGTAGATGAGCAGTTCTTC	CASSPLVDEQFF
-	-	TRBV27	TRBJ1-5	TGTGCCAGCAGTTTATCAGTCCTGCAGCCCCAGCATTTT	CASSLSVLQPQHF
-	TRBD2	TRBV9	TRBJ2-2	TGTGCCAGCAGCGTAGGTCCTAGCGGGTCCACCGGGGAGCTGTTTTTT	CASSVGPSGSTGELFF
-	-	TRBV5-5	TRBJ2-2	TGTGCCAGCAGCTTGGGGGGAGGAACCGGGGAGCTGTTTTTT	CASSLGGGTGELFF
-	-	TRBV28	TRBJ2-7	TGTGCCAGCAGTTCCCGGACAGTAAGAGCCTACGAGCAGTACTTC	CASSSRTVRAYEQYF
-	TRBD1	TRBV4-1	TRBJ1-4	TGCGCCAGCAGCCGACAGGGAGGAAGAAATGAAAAACTGTTTTTT	CASSRQGGRNEKLFF
once	-	TRBV4-1	TRBJ2-5	TGCGCCAGCAGCCAAACTAGCTTCCAAGAGACCCAGTACTTC	CASSQTSFQETQYF
-	TRBD1	TRBV28	TRBJ1-2	TGTGCCAGCAGCAAGACAGGGGGTGTGTCGGGCGGCTACACCTTC	CASSKTGGVSGGYTF
-	-	TRBV28	TRBJ1-2	TGTGCCAGCACGGGGGACTATGGCTACACCTTC	CASTGDYGYTF
-	-	TRBV5-1	TRBJ1-1	TGCGCCAGCAGCCTGGAGGTGACCACTGAAGCTTTCTTT	CASSLEVTTEAFF
-	-	TRBV5-1	TRBJ2-7	TGCGCCAGCAGCTTGCCCCGGGGCGGAAGCTCCTACGAGCAGTACTTC	CASSLPRGGSSYEQYF
-	-	TRBV5-1	TRBJ2-3	TGCGCCAGCTCCGTGGGGAGCGTAACAGATACGCAGTATTTT	CASSVGSVTDTQYF
-	-	TRBV4-2	TRBJ2-7	TGTGCCAGCAGCCAAGACAGGGGATCCTACGAGCAGTACTTC	CASSQDRGSYEQYF